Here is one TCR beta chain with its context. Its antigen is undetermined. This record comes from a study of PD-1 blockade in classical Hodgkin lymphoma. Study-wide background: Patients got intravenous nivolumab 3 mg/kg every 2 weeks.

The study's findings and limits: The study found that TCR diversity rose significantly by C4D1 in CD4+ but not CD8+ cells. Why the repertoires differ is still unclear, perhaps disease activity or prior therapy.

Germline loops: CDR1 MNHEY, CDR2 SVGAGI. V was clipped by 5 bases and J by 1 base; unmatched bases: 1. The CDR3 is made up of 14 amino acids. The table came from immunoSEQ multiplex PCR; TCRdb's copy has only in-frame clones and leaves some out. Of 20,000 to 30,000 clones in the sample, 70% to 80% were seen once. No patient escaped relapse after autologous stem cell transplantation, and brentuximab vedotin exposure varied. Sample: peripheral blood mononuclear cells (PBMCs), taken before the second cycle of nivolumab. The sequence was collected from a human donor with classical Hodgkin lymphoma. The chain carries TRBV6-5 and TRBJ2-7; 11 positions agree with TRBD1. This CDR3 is CASSGDRGSYEQYF. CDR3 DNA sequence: TGTGCCAGCAGTGGGGACAGGGGGTCCTACGAGCAGTACTTC.